This passage covers 9 T cell receptor delta chains from one sample sequenced in a study of Vδ1+ human thymocytes. Findings and limits, study-wide: In the thymus, TRG and TRD repertoires looked highly polyclonal with Gaussian CDR3 lengths.

For these TCRs, the target antigens are not known. RNA was extracted from the cells and then reverse transcribed. Pooled V-gene forward primers with one constant-region reverse primer generated the CDR3 amplicons by multiplex PCR. TCRdb re-called the multiplex PCR reads with CATT. Of 25,000 to 30,000 delta-chain clones in the sample, around 7.4% were seen once. The sample comprised Vdelta1+ gamma-delta thymocytes from the thymus. Stated subset: FACS-sorted CD3+ TCRalphabeta- TCRVdelta1+ TCRVdelta2- thymocytes. The receptors derive from a girl under three years old who had congenital heart surgery.

V is TRDV1 and J is TRDJ1; 11 positions match TRDD3. CDR1 and CDR2 from the germline V gene are TSWWSYY and QGS. This CDR3 spans 20 amino acids. V was pared by 0 bases and J by 5 bases, with 17 bases of the junction left unmatched. Written as DNA, the CDR3 is TGTGCTCTTGGGGAACTTATTCTAGTAGGTGCTGGGGGATACTCGGATAAACTCATCTTT. Encoded protein: CALGELILVGAGGYSDKLIF.

A few counts support this clone. The chain employs TRDV1 and TRDJ1; D is uncertain. Germline CDR1 is TSWWSYY and CDR2 is QGS. CDR3 size: 21 residues. V was shortened by 1 base and J by 0 bases, with 27 bases between the two germline ends. CDR3 region: CALGEHPRGSVLLPYTDKLIF. DNA for the CDR3: TGTGCTCTTGGGGAACACCCAAGGGGTTCCGTTCTACTGCCGTACACCGATAAACTCATCTTT.

This clone was seen more than once but under ten times. The chain combines TRDV1 with TRDJ1; tentatively, D is TRDD2 (9 bases). Between the trimmed V and J ends, which lost 5 bases and 1 base, there was a span of 32 bases. Germline-derived CDR1 and CDR2 are TSWWSYY and QGS. The CDR3 loop spans 21 amino acids. Here the CDR3 DNA reads TGTGCTCTTGGGAGATCCTTCCTACAACTATTTACTACTGGGGGCACCGATAAACTCATCTTT. This gives the protein CALGRSFLQLFTTGGTDKLIF.

V usage is TRDV1 and J usage is TRDJ1; 8 positions match TRDD3. The CDR3 contains 20 residues. The junction had 16 bases not matched to a gene; V was cut back by 1 base and J by 0 bases. The germline CDR1 and CDR2 sequences are TSWWSYY and QGS. CDR3 sequence: CALGEPDPYALGVYTDKLIF. In nucleotides, the CDR3 is TGTGCTCTTGGGGAACCAGACCCCTACGCACTGGGGGTTTACACCGATAAACTCATCTTT.

This clone was recorded a few times. The same CDR3 is also encoded by other DNA sequences in this sample. The gene calls are TRDV1 and TRDJ1, with unresolved D. This CDR3 region has 17 residues. In germline, CDR1 is TSWWSYY, CDR2 QGS. The V end was cut by 1 base, the J end by 10 bases, with 25 bases between. The CDR3, as DNA: TGTGCTCTTGGGGAACAAGGTGGTGTGGAAGGACCAAAGGGACTCATCTTT. Translation: CALGEQGGVEGPKGLIF.

This chain uses TRDV1 with TRDJ1; 12 positions match TRDD3. The CDR3 is 22 residues long. V shed 3 bases and J 2 bases; nucleotides not matched to a gene: 22. Germline CDR1 TSWWSYY, CDR2 QGS. The CDR3 sequence: CALGDSHNQITGGYTATDKLIF. The CDR3 DNA sequence: TGTGCTCTTGGGGATTCGCACAACCAGATTACTGGGGGATACACGGCTACCGATAAACTCATCTTT.

A few counts support this clone. The chain carries TRDV1 and TRDJ1; 9 bases line up with TRDD3. There are 20 residues in the CDR3. The J segment lost 2 bases and the V segment lost 3 bases, leaving 19 bases of the junction unmatched. Germline V gene data show CDR1 as TSWWSYY and CDR2 as QGS. The CDR3 here is CALGDYYVGGYRGATDKLIF. DNA of the CDR3: TGTGCTCTTGGGGACTACTACGTAGGGGGATACAGAGGAGCGACCGATAAACTCATCTTT.

Only a few counts were recorded for this clone. J is TRDJ1 and V is TRDV1, with a tentative D call TRDD3 (5 bases). This CDR3 is 17 amino acids long. Germline V lookup: CDR1 TSWWSYY, CDR2 QGS. Trimming took off 3 bases at V and 1 base at J, with 18 bases between the two ends. CDR3 bases: TGTGCTCTTGGGGAGCTAACCCGCTCAGGGGGCACCGATAAACTCATCTTT. Protein: CALGELTRSGGTDKLIF.

This chain connects TRDV1 to TRDJ1, with 10 bases fitting TRDD3. The junction had 12 bases not matched to a gene; V was cut back by 1 base and J by 1 base. CDR3 size: 19 residues. CDR1 and CDR2 from the germline V gene are TSWWSYY and QGS. CDR3 nucleotides: TGTGCTCTTGGGGAACACCCTACTGGGGGGATACGGGCCACCGATAAACTCATCTTT. It codes for CALGEHPTGGIRATDKLIF.